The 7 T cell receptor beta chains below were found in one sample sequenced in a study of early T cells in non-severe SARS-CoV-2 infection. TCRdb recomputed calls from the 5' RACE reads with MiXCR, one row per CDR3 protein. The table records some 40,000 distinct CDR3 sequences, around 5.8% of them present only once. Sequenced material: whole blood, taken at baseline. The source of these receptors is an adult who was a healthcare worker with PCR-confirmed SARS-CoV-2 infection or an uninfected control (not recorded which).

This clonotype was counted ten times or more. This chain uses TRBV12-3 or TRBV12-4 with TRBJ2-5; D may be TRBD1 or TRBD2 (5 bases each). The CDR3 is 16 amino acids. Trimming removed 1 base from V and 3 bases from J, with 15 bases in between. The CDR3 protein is CASSLGQIHGKETQYF. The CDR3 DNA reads TGTGCCAGCAGTTTAGGACAGATCCACGGGAAAGAGACCCAGTACTTC.

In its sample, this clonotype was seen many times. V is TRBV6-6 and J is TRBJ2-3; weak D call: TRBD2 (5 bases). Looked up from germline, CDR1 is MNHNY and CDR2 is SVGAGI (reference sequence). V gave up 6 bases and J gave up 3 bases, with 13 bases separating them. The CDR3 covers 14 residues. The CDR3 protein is CASSLLGITDTQYF. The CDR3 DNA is TGTGCCAGCAGCTTACTAGGGATAACAGATACGCAGTATTTT.

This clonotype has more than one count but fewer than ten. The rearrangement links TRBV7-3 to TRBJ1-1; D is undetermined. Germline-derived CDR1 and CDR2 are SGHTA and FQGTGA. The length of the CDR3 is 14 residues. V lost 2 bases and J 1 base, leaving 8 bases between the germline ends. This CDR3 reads CASSLGPSNTEAFF. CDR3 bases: TGTGCCAGCAGCTTAGGTCCCTCGAACACTGAAGCTTTCTTT. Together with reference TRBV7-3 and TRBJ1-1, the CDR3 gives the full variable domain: GAGVSQTPSNKVTEKGKYVELRCDPISGHTALYWYRQSLGQGPEFLIYFQGTGAADDSGLPNDRFFAVRPEGSVSTLKIQRTERGDSAVYLCASSLGPSNTEAFFGQGTRLTVV.

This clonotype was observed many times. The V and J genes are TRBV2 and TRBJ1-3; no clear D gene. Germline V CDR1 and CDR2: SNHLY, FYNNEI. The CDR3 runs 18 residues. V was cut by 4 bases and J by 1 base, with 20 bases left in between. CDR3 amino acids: CASSGVQVPLGSGNTIYF. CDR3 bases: TGTGCCAGCAGTGGGGTGCAAGTCCCCCTGGGTTCTGGAAACACCATATATTTT.

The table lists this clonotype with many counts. The CDR3 loop is CASSFPGGTGELFF. In DNA, the CDR3 is TGTGCCAGCAGCTTTCCAGGGGGCACCGGGGAGCTGTTTTTT. The chain links TRBV7-2 to TRBJ2-2, with 7 bases that match TRBD1. CDR1 and CDR2 from the germline V gene are SGHTA and FQGNSA. The CDR3 runs 14 residues. J lost 4 bases, V lost 3 bases, and 2 bases had no gene match.

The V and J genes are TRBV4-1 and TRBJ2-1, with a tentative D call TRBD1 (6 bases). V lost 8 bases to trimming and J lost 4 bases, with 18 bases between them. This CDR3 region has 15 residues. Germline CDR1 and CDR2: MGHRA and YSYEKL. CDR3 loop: CASGSPTGIYNEQFF. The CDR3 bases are TGCGCCAGCGGATCTCCGACAGGTATTTACAATGAGCAGTTCTTC.

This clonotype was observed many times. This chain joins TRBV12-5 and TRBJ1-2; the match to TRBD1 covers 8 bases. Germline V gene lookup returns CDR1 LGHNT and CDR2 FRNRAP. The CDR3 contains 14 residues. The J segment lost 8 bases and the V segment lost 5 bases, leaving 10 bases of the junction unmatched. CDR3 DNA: TGTGCTAGTGGTCAGAGGGCAGGGGGCGTCGGCTACACCTTC. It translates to CASGQRAGGVGYTF.